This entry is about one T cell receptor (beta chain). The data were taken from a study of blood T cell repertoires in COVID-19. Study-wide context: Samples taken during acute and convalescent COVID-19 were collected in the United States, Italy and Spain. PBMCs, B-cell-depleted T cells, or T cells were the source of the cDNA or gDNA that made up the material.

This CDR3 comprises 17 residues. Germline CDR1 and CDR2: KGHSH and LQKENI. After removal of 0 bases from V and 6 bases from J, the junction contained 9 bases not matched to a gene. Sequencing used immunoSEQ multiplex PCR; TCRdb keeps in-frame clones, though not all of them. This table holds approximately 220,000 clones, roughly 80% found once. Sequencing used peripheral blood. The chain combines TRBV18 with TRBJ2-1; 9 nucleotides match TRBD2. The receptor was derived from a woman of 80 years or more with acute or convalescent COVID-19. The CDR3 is CASSPPLTSGLINEQFF. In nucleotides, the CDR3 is TGTGCCAGCTCACCACCTTTGACTAGCGGATTGATCAATGAGCAGTTCTTC.